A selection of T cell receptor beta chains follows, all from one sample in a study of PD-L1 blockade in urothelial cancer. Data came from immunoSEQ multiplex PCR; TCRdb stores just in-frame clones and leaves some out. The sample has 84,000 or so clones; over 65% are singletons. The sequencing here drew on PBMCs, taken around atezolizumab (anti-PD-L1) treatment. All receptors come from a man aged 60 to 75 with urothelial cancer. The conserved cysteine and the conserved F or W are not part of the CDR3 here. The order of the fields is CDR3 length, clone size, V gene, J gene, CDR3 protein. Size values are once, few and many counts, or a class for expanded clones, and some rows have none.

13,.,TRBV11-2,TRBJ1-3,ASSTSGTVGNTIY
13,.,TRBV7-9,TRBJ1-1,ASSLEAGLATEAF
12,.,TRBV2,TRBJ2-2,AGRGGRNTGELF
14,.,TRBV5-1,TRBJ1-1,ASSLKAGEMNTEAF
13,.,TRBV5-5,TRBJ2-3,ASSLDGTVTDTQY
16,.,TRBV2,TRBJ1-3,ASEGGLGRRNSGNTIY
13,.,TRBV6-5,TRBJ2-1,ASSYYGTTDNEQF
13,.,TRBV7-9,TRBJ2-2,ASSFGSLITGELF
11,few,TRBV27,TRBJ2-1,ASSLQGINEQF
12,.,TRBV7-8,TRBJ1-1,ASSLGQGDTEAF
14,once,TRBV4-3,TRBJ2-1,ASSQDWASSYNEQF
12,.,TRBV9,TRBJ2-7,ASSPRTGDGEQY
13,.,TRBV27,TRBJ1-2,ASSLSIGGSYGYT
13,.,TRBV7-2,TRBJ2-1,ASSSAGQGRGEQF
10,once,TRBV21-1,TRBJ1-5,ASTFRDQPQH
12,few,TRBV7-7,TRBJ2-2,ASGQGANTGELF
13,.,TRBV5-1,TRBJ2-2,ASSLVQGNTGELF
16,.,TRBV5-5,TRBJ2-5,ASSLGSSGIPLGETQY
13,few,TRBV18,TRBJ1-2,ASSPRGTNNYGYT
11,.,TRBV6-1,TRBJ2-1,ASSENDRNEQF
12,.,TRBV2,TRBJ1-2,ASRSLRLGYGYT
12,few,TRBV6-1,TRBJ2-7,ASRASGESYEQY
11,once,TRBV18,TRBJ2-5,ASSPSGEETQY
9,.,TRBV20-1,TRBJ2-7,SVIRGVEQY
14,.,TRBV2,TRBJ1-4,ASSDRAPATNEKLF
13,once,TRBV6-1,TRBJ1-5,ASIAGTLSNQPQH
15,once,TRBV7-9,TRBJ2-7,ASSLEGRGRDSYEQY
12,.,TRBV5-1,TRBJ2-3,ASSYEGGTDTQY
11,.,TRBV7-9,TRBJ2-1,ASSSGNSDEQF
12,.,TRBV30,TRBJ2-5,AWMWGRGRETQY
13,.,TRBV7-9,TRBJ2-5,ASSLASGFQETQY
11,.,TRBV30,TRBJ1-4,AWSGLANEKLF
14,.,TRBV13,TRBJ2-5,ASSLGRKTGDETQY
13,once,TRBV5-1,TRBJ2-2,ASSSPPPGSGELF
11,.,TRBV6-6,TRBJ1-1,ASSYFEDTEAF
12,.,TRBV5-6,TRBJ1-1,ASSPGHRNTEAF
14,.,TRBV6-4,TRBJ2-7,ASSDSQLDSTYEQY
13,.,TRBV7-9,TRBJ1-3,ASSLEGSRGNTIY
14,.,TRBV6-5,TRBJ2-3,ASSYRRGSSSDTQY
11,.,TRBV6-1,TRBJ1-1,ASSTGQRAEAF
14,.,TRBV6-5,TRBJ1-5,ASSYTKPYSNQPQH
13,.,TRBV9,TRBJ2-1,ASSKTSGSPFEQF
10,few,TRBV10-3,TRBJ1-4,AISRGHEKLF
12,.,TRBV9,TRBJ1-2,ASSVMEGNYGYT
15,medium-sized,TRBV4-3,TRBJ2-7,ASSQGVAGGLSYEQY
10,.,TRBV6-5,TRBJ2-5,ASRTGPETQY
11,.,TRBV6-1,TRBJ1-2,ASRNRQGLSYT
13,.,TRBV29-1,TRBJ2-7,SVEGSGGSPYEQY
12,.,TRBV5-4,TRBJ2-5,ASSTVAGEETQY
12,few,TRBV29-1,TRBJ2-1,SVSLAWGYNEQF
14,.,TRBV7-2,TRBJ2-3,ASSSIRLESTDTQY
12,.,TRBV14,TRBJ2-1,ASSRQHLLGEQF
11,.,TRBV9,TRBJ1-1,ASSGEGQTEAF
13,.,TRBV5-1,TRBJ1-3,ASSWTGGGRNTIY
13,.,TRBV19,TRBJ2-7,ASRPSAGPIYEQY
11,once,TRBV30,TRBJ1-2,AWSVRGVGGYT
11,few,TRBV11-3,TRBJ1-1,ASSLDGTAEAF
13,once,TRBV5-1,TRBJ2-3,ASKTGTSGRSTQY
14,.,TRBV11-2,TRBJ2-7,ASSSPGTEQPYEQY